This TCR beta chain was identified during a study of post-analysis software for immune sequencing data. Study-level information: Recorded disease courses covered relapsing-remitting, secondary progressive and progressive-relapsing multiple sclerosis. Some patients had no subtype annotation. General study points: Five TRBV segments, TRBV5-6, TRBV5-1 and TRBV20-1 among them, were found more frequent in patients than controls.

The table lists this clonotype with a count of one. Its antigen is unidentified. The ends were cut back, 0 bases at V and 8 bases at J, with 15 bases in the middle. Germline V CDR1 and CDR2: SGHNT, YYREEE (reference sequence). CDR3 length: 15 amino acids. Unique molecular identifiers were built into the TCR beta cDNA libraries. TCRdb re-called the PCR reads through MiXCR, storing one row per CDR3 protein. Altogether roughly 540,000 distinct CDR3 sequences are present, roughly 34% being singletons, with the ten largest covering under 7%. Sequenced input: blood. V gene TRBV5-4 combines with J gene TRBJ2-1, with D uncertain. The clonotype originates from a girl aged 2-17 years with multiple sclerosis. CDR3 region: CASSLEAISTHEQFF. CDR3 nucleotide sequence: TGTGCCAGCAGCTTGGAGGCTATCTCTACCCATGAGCAGTTCTTC.